This T cell receptor beta chain was obtained from a study of blood T cell repertoires in COVID-19. For the study at large: T cells, B-cell-depleted T cells, or PBMCs provided the cDNA or gDNA that served as material.

How the authors handled the data: How many nucleated cells were present was estimated from reference gene primer amplification. Sequencing was performed with immunoSEQ multiplex PCR; in TCRdb, only in-frame clones are kept and a portion is missing. The V and J calls and clone size are taken from that table; D and trimming were inferred from the DNA. The sample lists about 140,000 clones, around 87% occurring once. The germline V gene has CDR1 SNHLY and CDR2 FYNNEI. The CDR3 totals 14 residues. The germline V and J ends were trimmed by 5 bases and 0 bases, with 8 bases remaining between them. This chain joins TRBV2 and TRBJ1-3, with D uncertain. The specimen was peripheral blood. This clonotype originated in a woman in her thirties or forties with acute or convalescent COVID-19. The CDR3 sequence: CASSRLISGNTIYF. Here the CDR3 DNA reads TGTGCCAGCAGTCGACTGATCTCTGGAAACACCATATATTTT.